The 29 T cell receptor beta chains given below trace back to one sample, sequenced in a study of read filtering for tumor transcriptome and immune sequencing. The library was built from about 370 ng RNA with molecular barcoded adaptors for alpha/delta and beta/gamma chains. TCRdb re-called the reads with MiXCR, one entry per CDR3 protein. Here the sample spans about 47,000 distinct CDR3 sequences, about 12% being singletons. The sequencing sample was made of a population of CD138-negative cells sorted from bone marrow. All receptors derive from a donor aged 40 or over with multiple myeloma.

This clonotype was seen many times. The V call is TRBV27, the J call TRBJ2-5; D unresolved. This CDR3 is built from 15 residues. V lost 4 bases, J lost 1 base, and 13 bases lay in between. Germline CDR1 is MNHEY and CDR2 is SMNVEV (reference sequence). The CDR3 region is CASSWAIGPQETQYF. Here the CDR3 DNA reads TGTGCCAGCAGTTGGGCGATCGGACCCCAAGAGACCCAGTACTTC.

This clonotype was recorded at least ten times. The chain has TRBV5-5 and TRBJ2-7; 8 positions agree with TRBD1. From germline, CDR1 is SGHKS and CDR2 YYEKEE (reference sequence). Losses at the gene ends were 1 base for V and 1 base for J; bases not matched to a gene: 4. The CDR3 consists of 15 residues. The CDR3 loop reads CASSLQTGVSYEQYF. CDR3 sequence (DNA): TGTGCCAGCAGCTTGCAGACAGGGGTATCCTACGAGCAGTACTTC.

This clonotype has at least ten counts. The rearrangement uses TRBV5-1 and TRBJ2-7, with D perhaps TRBD2 (5 bases). The length of the CDR3 is 16 residues. V was cut by 3 bases and J by 6 bases, with 22 bases left in between. Germline-derived CDR1 and CDR2 are SGHRS and YFSETQ. CDR3 region: CASSSNFGSSKGEQYF. CDR3 nucleotide sequence: TGCGCCAGCAGCTCGAATTTTGGGAGCTCGAAGGGCGAGCAGTACTTC.

This clonotype has ten or more counts. V usage is TRBV28 and J usage is TRBJ1-1, with unresolved D. The CDR3 extends over 15 amino acids. Trimming removed 5 bases from V and 1 base from J, with 14 bases in between. Germline CDR1 MDHEN, CDR2 SYDVKM. CDR3 protein: CASSKSTRPNTEAFF. CDR3 nucleotides: TGTGCCAGCAGTAAATCGACACGCCCGAACACTGAAGCTTTCTTT.

The table lists this clonotype with many counts. V and J are TRBV7-8 and TRBJ2-2; TRBD2 agrees at 10 bases. CDR1 and CDR2 (germline): SGHVS, FQNEAQ. The V gene end was trimmed by 1 base and the J gene end by 6 bases; junction bases not matched to a gene: 11. This CDR3 has 18 residues. This CDR3 reads CASSLVPSGSFRAGELFF. CDR3 bases: TGTGCCAGCAGCTTAGTACCTAGCGGGAGTTTCAGAGCCGGGGAGCTGTTTTTT.

This clonotype appeared many times. The chain joins TRBV13 to TRBJ2-1; 9 nucleotides line up with TRBD2. CDR1 and CDR2 (germline): PRHDT, FYEKMQ (reference sequence). The CDR3 has 19 residues. With 0 bases clipped from V and 7 bases from J, the junction kept 16 bases outside the gene matches. The CDR3 is CASSLGFYVSGSLPNEQFF. CDR3 nucleotide sequence: TGTGCCAGCAGCTTAGGTTTCTATGTTAGCGGGAGTCTGCCTAATGAGCAGTTCTTC.

Many counts were recorded for this clonotype. The rearrangement uses TRBV7-2 and TRBJ2-1; 7 bases line up with TRBD2. With V trimmed by 6 bases and J by 0 bases, 5 bases remained unmatched. The CDR3 runs 15 residues. Germline V lookup: CDR1 SGHTA, CDR2 FQGNSA. The CDR3 protein is CASRLASYSYNEQFF. DNA for the CDR3: TGTGCCAGCAGACTAGCGAGTTACTCCTACAATGAGCAGTTCTTC. The whole variable domain, remainder taken from reference TRBV7-2 and TRBJ2-1, is GAGVSQSPSNKVTEKGKDVELRCDPISGHTALYWYRQSLGQGLEFLIYFQGNSAPDKSGLPSDRFSAERTGGSVSTLTIQRTQQEDSAVYLCASRLASYSYNEQFFGPGTRLTVL.

This clonotype has ten or more counts. The V and J genes are TRBV28 and TRBJ2-1; D is tentatively TRBD1 or TRBD2 (5 bases each). V was trimmed by 6 bases and J by 5 bases, leaving 5 bases between them. Germline loops: CDR1 MDHEN, CDR2 SYDVKM. The CDR3 contains 11 residues. The DNA for the CDR3 is TGTGCCAGCAGGGGGGACAATGAGCAGTTCTTC. This gives the protein CASRGDNEQFF.

This clonotype has ten or more counts. This chain joins TRBV5-1 and TRBJ2-7; 9 bases map to TRBD1. Germline trimming cut 4 bases from V and 4 bases from J; bases unmatched to any gene: 9. The CDR3 runs 15 residues. The V gene's germline CDR1 is SGHRS and CDR2 YFSETQ. The CDR3 sequence is CASSGTTGGIYEQYF. CDR3 in DNA: TGCGCCAGCAGCGGAACGACAGGGGGTATATACGAGCAGTACTTC.

This clonotype was detected many times. V and J are TRBV21-1 and TRBJ1-4; the table's D call of TRBD1 was not tested on the DNA. TRBV21-1 is shown as a pseudogene. The CDR3 length is 15 residues. In DNA form, the CDR3 reads TGTGCCAGCAGCAATTTCACAGGCCCAATGACGCAACTGTTTTTT. It specifies CASSNFTGPMTQLFF.

This clonotype appeared many times. The chain has TRBV29-1 and TRBJ2-2, with 8 bases aligning to TRBD1. This CDR3 contains 15 residues. The ends lost 5 bases at V and 3 bases at J; junction bases unmatched: 8. CDR1 SQVTM and CDR2 ANQGSEA come from the germline V gene. Here the CDR3 DNA reads TGCAGCGTTCTCGGCGGCAGGGGGCACACCGGGGAGCTGTTTTTT. It codes for CSVLGGRGHTGELFF.

This chain uses TRBV19 with TRBJ1-5, with 7 bases that match TRBD1. The CDR3 consists of 15 residues. Per the germline V gene, CDR1 is LNHDA and CDR2 is SQIVND (reference sequence). Germline trimming cut 7 bases from V and 3 bases from J; bases unmatched to any gene: 9. The CDR3 nucleotides read TGTGCCAGTACTCAGGACAGGAGATCCAATCAGCCCCAGCATTTT. It specifies CASTQDRRSNQPQHF.

This clonotype was observed a handful of times. A much larger clone lies a single base off, so this may be a read error. V and J are TRBV27 and TRBJ1-1; D is ambiguous. This CDR3 has 15 residues. Germline CDR1 is MNHEY and CDR2 is SMNVEV (reference sequence). CDR3 DNA: TGTGCCGGCAGTTTCGGGCTAACGGGGAACACTGAAGCTTTCTTT. Protein product: CAGSFGLTGNTEAFF.

This CDR3 reads CASSLKTGGTETQYF. The CDR3, as DNA: TGTGCCAGCAGTTTAAAAACAGGGGGCACGGAGACCCAGTACTTC. The rearrangement links TRBV12-3 or TRBV12-4 to TRBJ2-5, with 9 positions matching TRBD1. CDR3 length: 15 residues. The J segment lost 5 bases and the V segment lost 2 bases, leaving 6 bases of the junction unmatched.

This chain connects TRBV7-2 to TRBJ1-4, with a tentative D call TRBD1 (6 bases). The CDR3 covers 14 residues. CDR1 SGHTA and CDR2 FQGNSA come from the germline V gene. The germline V and J ends were trimmed by 4 bases and 0 bases, with 6 bases remaining between them. The CDR3 is CASSWTATNEKLFF. The CDR3 bases are TGTGCCAGCAGCTGGACAGCAACTAATGAAAAACTGTTTTTT.

This clonotype showed up just once. The V gene is TRBV24-1, the J gene TRBJ2-5; a possible D gene is TRBD2 (6 bases). Germline lookup yields CDR1 KGHDR and CDR2 SFDVKD. The CDR3 sequence is 15 residues long. Trimming removed 4 bases from V and 9 bases from J, with 20 bases in between. In DNA form, the CDR3 reads TGTGCCACCAGTGACCCGAGGGGCTCTAGGGAGGCCCAGTACTTC. Its protein is CATSDPRGSREAQYF.

Regarding this clonotype: This sequence is one base from a far larger clone and is likely a read error. This sequence joins TRBV7-2 and TRBJ2-7; tentatively, D is TRBD2 (5 bases). Trimming pared 3 bases from V and 5 bases from J, leaving 11 bases between. Germline CDR1 is SGHTA and CDR2 is FQGNSA. The CDR3 has 13 residues. The CDR3 sequence: CASSFQRADEQYF. CDR3 nucleotide sequence: TGTGCCAGCAGCTTCCAGAGGGCCGACGAGCAGTACTTC. The full variable domain, completed using reference TRBV7-2 and TRBJ2-7, is GAGVSQSPSNKVTEKGKDVELRCDPISGHTALYWYRQSLGQGLEFLIYFQGNSAPDKSGLPSDRFSAERTGGSVSTLTIQRTQQEDSAVYLCASSFQRADEQYFGPGTRLTVT.

Many counts were recorded for this clonotype. The rearrangement joins TRBV9 to TRBJ2-7; D possibly corresponds to TRBD1 (6 bases). The CDR3 covers 16 residues. The germline V and J ends were trimmed by 4 bases and 2 bases, with 19 bases remaining between them. Looked up from germline, CDR1 is SGDLS and CDR2 is YYNGEE. Here the CDR3 reads CASSPDPGTHTYEQYF. The CDR3 region has the DNA TGTGCCAGCAGCCCCGACCCTGGGACACACACCTACGAGCAGTACTTC.

The sample holds many counts of this clonotype. The gene calls are TRBV29-1 and TRBJ2-3; D might be TRBD2 (5 bases). In germline, CDR1 is SQVTM, CDR2 ANQGSEA. Between the trimmed V and J ends, which lost 1 base and 5 bases, there was a span of 13 bases. This CDR3 is built from 14 residues. CDR3 coding DNA: TGCAGCGTTGAAGTAGCGACCCGGGGAGATACGCAGTATTTT. The encoded protein is CSVEVATRGDTQYF.

The table lists this clonotype with many counts. The junction differs from germline at one of its ends, possibly a read error. The V call is TRBV29-1, the J call TRBJ1-1, with D perhaps matching TRBD1 (5 bases). Germline V gene data show CDR1 as SQVTM and CDR2 as ANQGSEA. The CDR3 runs 10 residues. CDR3 residues: CSGGKSEASF. As DNA, the CDR3 is TGCAGCGGGGGGAAGTCTGAAGCTTCCTTT.

In its sample, this clonotype was seen many times. The chain employs TRBV5-5 and TRBJ2-2; 7 bases are a match to TRBD2. With 6 bases clipped from V and 1 base from J, the junction kept 12 bases outside the gene matches. The CDR3 runs 17 residues. Germline V gene sequence: CDR1 SGHKS, CDR2 YYEKEE (reference sequence). The CDR3 region has the DNA TGTGCCAGCACCTCCGCGGTACTAGCGATGAACACCGGGGAGCTGTTTTTT. Its protein is CASTSAVLAMNTGELFF.

This clonotype was counted at least ten times. This chain links TRBV19 with TRBJ1-1; D is unclear. Germline V gene data show CDR1 as LNHDA and CDR2 as SQIVND (reference sequence). Trimming took 9 bases from V and 4 from J, leaving 18 bases between them. This CDR3 is built from 14 residues. Written as DNA, the CDR3 is TGTGCCAGCCTACAGAGCCCCTGGGGCACTGAAGCTTTCTTT. It specifies CASLQSPWGTEAFF.

This clonotype was detected only a few times. This may arise from a read error, as a much more abundant clone is one base away. V usage is TRBV12-3 or TRBV12-4 and J usage is TRBJ1-1; D is perhaps TRBD1 (6 bases). The CDR3 consists of 15 residues. V was trimmed by 5 bases and J by 6 bases, leaving 19 bases between them. In DNA form, the CDR3 reads TGTGCCAGCAGTCCTCTGACAGGCCTCGGGTCTGAAGCTTTCTTT. It translates to CASSPLTGLGSEAFF.

This clonotype came up many times. V gene TRBV7-2 combines with J gene TRBJ1-1; D unclear. Germline CDR1 SGHTA, CDR2 FQGNSA. This CDR3 comprises 15 residues. The ends were cut back, 1 base at V and 0 bases at J, with 9 bases in the middle. DNA for the CDR3: TGTGCCAGCAGCTTAGGAGCCAGCATGAACACTGAAGCTTTCTTT. This translates into CASSLGASMNTEAFF.

This clonotype was counted many times. The chain has TRBV20-1 and TRBJ1-5; D may be TRBD1 (6 bases). CDR3 length: 13 amino acids. V gave up 4 bases and J gave up 5 bases, with 12 bases separating them. The germline CDR1 and CDR2 sequences are DFQATT and SNEGSKA (reference sequence). CDR3 nucleotide sequence: TGCAGTGCTACAGGAGGGGGGGATCAGCCCCAGCATTTT. It encodes CSATGGGDQPQHF.

Only a few counts were recorded for this clonotype. The chain has TRBV12-3 or TRBV12-4 and TRBJ2-1; the match to TRBD2 covers 7 bases. This CDR3 has 15 amino acids. The V gene end was trimmed by 3 bases and the J gene end by 0 bases; junction bases not matched to a gene: 2. The chain's CDR3 is CASSFGGGSYNEQFF. The CDR3 DNA sequence: TGTGCCAGCAGTTTTGGCGGGGGCTCCTACAATGAGCAGTTCTTC.

This clonotype showed up many times. The chain is built from TRBV6-1 and TRBJ1-1; TRBD1 matches 8 bases. With 1 base clipped from V and 7 bases from J, the junction kept 20 bases outside the gene matches. Germline loops: CDR1 MNHNS, CDR2 SASEGT. The CDR3 runs to 19 residues. In DNA form, the CDR3 reads TGTGCCAGCAGTGAAGGGACAGGGTTTTCAGCCGGACCCTCGAATGAAGCTTTCTTT. Its translation: CASSEGTGFSAGPSNEAFF.

In its sample, this clonotype was seen many times. The chain couples TRBV20-1 to TRBJ2-1; 10 bases map to TRBD2. The CDR3 totals 14 residues. From germline, CDR1 is DFQATT and CDR2 SNEGSKA (reference sequence). V lost 6 bases and J lost 6; bases outside the gene matches: 8. In DNA, the CDR3 is TGCAGTGCCAAAAGCGGGAGGGGGGGCAATGAGCAGTTCTTC. Its protein is CSAKSGRGGNEQFF.

This clonotype was recorded many times. The rearrangement links TRBV3-1 to TRBJ2-7; D uncertain. Trimming stripped 1 base from V and 10 bases from J, with 8 bases between. In germline, CDR1 is LGHDT, CDR2 YNNKEL (reference sequence). CDR3 length equals 11 residues. The CDR3 DNA is TGTGCCAGCAGCCAAGGAGGTCGACAGTACTTC. This codes for CASSQGGRQYF.